This T cell receptor (beta chain) was captured in a study of molecular identifiers for immune sequencing clone quantification. With 0 bases clipped from V and 0 bases from J, the junction kept 7 bases outside the gene matches. Germline V gene data show CDR1 as SQVTM and CDR2 as ANQGSEA. CDR3 length: 16 residues. MiXCR, run by TCRdb on the PCR reads, gives a single entry per CDR3 protein. The sample shows just under 650,000 distinct CDR3 sequences, 20% of them seen only once. This clonotype was recorded many times. This receptor was identified in a human donor in good health. Some libraries in this study had Jurkat cell RNA spiked in. The material sequenced was naive CD8+ T cells from blood, with Jurkat cell RNA spiked in. The subset is: FACS-sorted CD8+CD4-CCR7+CD45RA+ naive T cells. This chain joins TRBV29-1 and TRBJ2-5, with TRBD2 matching over 7 bases. The CDR3 bases are TGCAGCGTTGAAGATCCGAAAGGGAGGGACCAAGAGACCCAGTACTTC. Its protein is CSVEDPKGRDQETQYF.